This T cell receptor beta chain was recorded in a study of blood T cells in healthy people across ages. The CDR3 runs to 15 residues. Germline values: CDR1 DFQATT, CDR2 SNEGSKA (reference sequence). V shed 1 base, J shed 2 bases, and the junction held 6 bases outside the gene matches. Regarding this clonotype: Its specificity is not known.

General observations from the study: Higher diversity and more naive CD4+ cells were features of long-lived donors, compared to aged donors.

A sample-barcoded 5' primer and a J-beta primer mix were used in a second PCR of about 7 to 11 cycles. TCRdb redid the calling of the 5' RACE reads with MiXCR, one entry per CDR3 protein. The data contain around 1.5 million distinct CDR3 sequences, roughly 59% of them seen just once; the ten biggest clones take up under 8.5%. The receptor was derived from a man aged 18 to 35 in good health. The V call is TRBV20-1, the J call TRBJ2-3; 7 bases match TRBD2. The source material was blood. In DNA, the CDR3 is TGCAGTGCTAGAGGATCTCTAGCGGACACAGATACGCAGTATTTT. It is translated as CSARGSLADTDTQYF.